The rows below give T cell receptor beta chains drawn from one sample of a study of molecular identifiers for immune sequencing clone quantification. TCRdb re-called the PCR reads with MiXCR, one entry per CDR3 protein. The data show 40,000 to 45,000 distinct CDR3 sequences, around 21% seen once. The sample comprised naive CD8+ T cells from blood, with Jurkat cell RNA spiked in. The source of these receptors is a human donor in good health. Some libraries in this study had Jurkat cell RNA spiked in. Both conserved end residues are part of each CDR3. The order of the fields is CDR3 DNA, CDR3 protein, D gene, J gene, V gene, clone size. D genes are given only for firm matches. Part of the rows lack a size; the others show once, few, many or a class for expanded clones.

CDR3 DNA: TGTGCCAGCAGCCTGCGAAGGGACAGGGCGGTAGAGACCCAGTACTTC
CDR3 protein: CASSLRRDRAVETQYF
D gene: TRBD1
J gene: TRBJ2-5
V gene: TRBV7-8
clone size: -

CDR3 DNA: TGTGCCAGCAGCGTGGCCGACAGGGATTGGAGCACAGATACGCAGTATTTT
CDR3 protein: CASSVADRDWSTDTQYF
D gene: TRBD1
J gene: TRBJ2-3
V gene: TRBV9
clone size: many

CDR3 DNA: TGTGCCAGTAGAGTGACAGGGGGCTATGGCTACACCTTC
CDR3 protein: CASRVTGGYGYTF
D gene: TRBD1
J gene: TRBJ1-2
V gene: TRBV19
clone size: many

CDR3 DNA: TGCAGTGCTAGAGGTTTGTTGAGCACTGAAGCTTTCTTT
CDR3 protein: CSARGLLSTEAFF
D gene: -
J gene: TRBJ1-1
V gene: TRBV20-1
clone size: once

CDR3 DNA: TGTGCCAGCAGCTTAGCGCTCGGTAGCTCCTACGAGCAGTACTTC
CDR3 protein: CASSLALGSSYEQYF
D gene: -
J gene: TRBJ2-7
V gene: TRBV7-2
clone size: many

CDR3 DNA: TGTGCCAACCATTCTCCCGTCCGGGGCGGTTCACCCCTCCACTTT
CDR3 protein: CANHSPVRGGSPLHF
D gene: -
J gene: TRBJ1-6
V gene: TRBV11-2
clone size: many

CDR3 DNA: TGTGCCAGCAGTTCAGCGGGTTGGGGCACAGATACGCAGTATTTT
CDR3 protein: CASSSAGWGTDTQYF
D gene: -
J gene: TRBJ2-3
V gene: TRBV27
clone size: many

CDR3 DNA: TGTGCCAGCACCCGCAACCCGGCTGAGCAGTTCTTC
CDR3 protein: CASTRNPAEQFF
D gene: -
J gene: TRBJ2-1
V gene: TRBV2
clone size: many

CDR3 DNA: TGTGCCAGTAGTATAGATCCGGGTTTCACGAACACTGAAGCTTTCTTT
CDR3 protein: CASSIDPGFTNTEAFF
D gene: -
J gene: TRBJ1-1
V gene: TRBV19
clone size: -

CDR3 DNA: TGTGCCAGCAGCACGATGGGCCCTGGAGATACGCAGTATTTT
CDR3 protein: CASSTMGPGDTQYF
D gene: -
J gene: TRBJ2-3
V gene: TRBV12-3/TRBV12-4
clone size: many

CDR3 DNA: TGTGCCAGCAGCCATACCGGGACAGGGGCGTATGAAAAACTGTTTTTT
CDR3 protein: CASSHTGTGAYEKLFF
D gene: TRBD1
J gene: TRBJ1-4
V gene: TRBV14
clone size: -

CDR3 DNA: TGTGCCAGCACCCCCCGGCGGGAGAGAAGGGAAAAACTGTTTTTT
CDR3 protein: CASTPRRERREKLFF
D gene: -
J gene: TRBJ1-4
V gene: TRBV19
clone size: many

CDR3 DNA: TGCAGTTTCCGACGTGGAGGGCTTTCCACAGATACGCAGTATTTT
CDR3 protein: CSFRRGGLSTDTQYF
D gene: -
J gene: TRBJ2-3
V gene: TRBV29-1
clone size: medium-sized

CDR3 DNA: TGTGCCAGCAGTTACTCAGCTGGCACTGAAGCTTTCTTT
CDR3 protein: CASSYSAGTEAFF
D gene: -
J gene: TRBJ1-1
V gene: TRBV6-6
clone size: many

CDR3 DNA: TGCGCCAGCAGCCAAGATTTTTACGGCCGTAGGCCCCTCCACTTT
CDR3 protein: CASSQDFYGRRPLHF
D gene: -
J gene: TRBJ1-6
V gene: TRBV4-3
clone size: many

CDR3 DNA: TGTGCCAGCAGCGGCCTGAGAGACGAGCAGTACTTC
CDR3 protein: CASSGLRDEQYF
D gene: -
J gene: TRBJ2-7
V gene: TRBV9
clone size: many

CDR3 DNA: TGTGCCAGCAGCGGGGGAGGGGCTAGCGGGGGTCTCACAGATACGCAGTATTTT
CDR3 protein: CASSGGGASGGLTDTQYF
D gene: TRBD2
J gene: TRBJ2-3
V gene: TRBV9
clone size: many

CDR3 DNA: TGCAGCGTTGGACTAGCGGGAGACTACGAGCAGTACTTC
CDR3 protein: CSVGLAGDYEQYF
D gene: TRBD2
J gene: TRBJ2-7
V gene: TRBV29-1
clone size: many

CDR3 DNA: TGCGCCAGCAGCAGCGGTACTAGCGCGAGTAATGAGCAGTTCTTC
CDR3 protein: CASSSGTSASNEQFF
D gene: TRBD2
J gene: TRBJ2-1
V gene: TRBV4-1
clone size: many

CDR3 DNA: TGCGCCAGCAGCAGGTACGGGGAGGGCAATCAGCCCCAGCATTTT
CDR3 protein: CASSRYGEGNQPQHF
D gene: -
J gene: TRBJ1-5
V gene: TRBV4-1
clone size: many

CDR3 DNA: TGTGCCAGCAGTTATGGACAGGGGCCCTACGAGCAGTACTTC
CDR3 protein: CASSYGQGPYEQYF
D gene: TRBD1
J gene: TRBJ2-7
V gene: TRBV7-9
clone size: -

CDR3 DNA: TGTGCCAGCAGTTTATGGAACGGAGAGCAGTACTTC
CDR3 protein: CASSLWNGEQYF
D gene: -
J gene: TRBJ2-7
V gene: TRBV12-3/TRBV12-4
clone size: many

CDR3 DNA: TGCGCCAGCAGCCAAGCTGGAGGGGCCTACAATGAGCAGTTCTTC
CDR3 protein: CASSQAGGAYNEQFF
D gene: -
J gene: TRBJ2-1
V gene: TRBV4-3
clone size: many

CDR3 DNA: TGTGCCAGCAGCCCGCTCCGCCGGGGGCTCAGTTACAACACAGATACGCAGTATTTT
CDR3 protein: CASSPLRRGLSYNTDTQYF
D gene: -
J gene: TRBJ2-3
V gene: TRBV7-9
clone size: -

CDR3 DNA: TGTGCCAGCAGCGTAGTAGGGTCTGGGGCCAACGTCCTGACTTTC
CDR3 protein: CASSVVGSGANVLTF
D gene: -
J gene: TRBJ2-6
V gene: TRBV9
clone size: many

CDR3 DNA: TGTGCCAGCAGTTTGCAGGGGTCTGAAGCTTTCTTT
CDR3 protein: CASSLQGSEAFF
D gene: -
J gene: TRBJ1-1
V gene: TRBV27
clone size: once

CDR3 DNA: TGTGCCAGCAGTTTAGGACAGGGGGGTCAGCCCCAGCATTTT
CDR3 protein: CASSLGQGGQPQHF
D gene: TRBD1
J gene: TRBJ1-5
V gene: TRBV28
clone size: -

CDR3 DNA: TGCAGTGCACCTGACGGGACAGTTGGCTACGAGCAGTACTTC
CDR3 protein: CSAPDGTVGYEQYF
D gene: TRBD1
J gene: TRBJ2-7
V gene: TRBV20-1
clone size: many

CDR3 DNA: TGTGCCAGCAGCCATAGGATCGGGGCAAGAAAAGGGAAGGACGAGCAGTACTTC
CDR3 protein: CASSHRIGARKGKDEQYF
D gene: -
J gene: TRBJ2-7
V gene: TRBV14
clone size: many

CDR3 DNA: TGTGCCACAGCGGACAGTAGATGGGATCAGCCCCAGCATTTT
CDR3 protein: CATADSRWDQPQHF
D gene: -
J gene: TRBJ1-5
V gene: TRBV19
clone size: many

CDR3 DNA: TGTGCCAGCAGCCCCGGACAGAGCCTCGCCAAAAACATTCAGTACTTC
CDR3 protein: CASSPGQSLAKNIQYF
D gene: -
J gene: TRBJ2-4
V gene: TRBV7-2
clone size: -

CDR3 DNA: TGTGCCAGCAGTTACGCCGACTACGAGCAGTACTTC
CDR3 protein: CASSYADYEQYF
D gene: -
J gene: TRBJ2-7
V gene: TRBV6-2/TRBV6-3
clone size: many

CDR3 DNA: TGTGCCAGCAGCGCCGACCCTAGGGGTACGGATACGCAGTATTTT
CDR3 protein: CASSADPRGTDTQYF
D gene: -
J gene: TRBJ2-3
V gene: TRBV9
clone size: many

CDR3 DNA: TGTGCCAGTAGTTGGTCCGAGGATAGCAATCAGCCCCAGCATTTT
CDR3 protein: CASSWSEDSNQPQHF
D gene: -
J gene: TRBJ1-5
V gene: TRBV19
clone size: many

CDR3 DNA: TGCGCCAGCAGCCAACTAGCGGGAGGTACCTACGAGCAGTACTTC
CDR3 protein: CASSQLAGGTYEQYF
D gene: TRBD2
J gene: TRBJ2-7
V gene: TRBV4-1
clone size: many

CDR3 DNA: TGTGCCATCAGTGAGTCGGTTAGCGGCGCTTACAATGAGCAGTTCTTC
CDR3 protein: CAISESVSGAYNEQFF
D gene: -
J gene: TRBJ2-1
V gene: TRBV10-3
clone size: many

CDR3 DNA: TGTGCCAGCTCACCAGATAGGACGGACCAAGCAACTAATGAAAAACTGTTTTTT
CDR3 protein: CASSPDRTDQATNEKLFF
D gene: -
J gene: TRBJ1-4
V gene: TRBV18
clone size: many

CDR3 DNA: TGTGCCAGCAGCGTACAGGGGACGCATTTTGAAAAACTGTTTTTT
CDR3 protein: CASSVQGTHFEKLFF
D gene: TRBD1
J gene: TRBJ1-4
V gene: TRBV7-9
clone size: -

CDR3 DNA: TGTGCCAGCAGTTCCGTGCACGGATCTAATGAAAAACTGTTTTTT
CDR3 protein: CASSSVHGSNEKLFF
D gene: -
J gene: TRBJ1-4
V gene: TRBV6-5
clone size: many

CDR3 DNA: TGTGCCTGGAGGATAACCGGGACAGGGGTTAAGAGAGCTTTCTTT
CDR3 protein: CAWRITGTGVKRAFF
D gene: TRBD1
J gene: TRBJ1-1
V gene: TRBV30
clone size: many

CDR3 DNA: TGTGCCAGCAGCCAAGATGCGGTGAGCGGCCAAGAGACCCAGTACTTC
CDR3 protein: CASSQDAVSGQETQYF
D gene: -
J gene: TRBJ2-5
V gene: TRBV3-1
clone size: many

CDR3 DNA: TGTGCCAGCAGTTACTTAGGGACCGGGACAGCCTACGAGCAGTACTTC
CDR3 protein: CASSYLGTGTAYEQYF
D gene: TRBD1
J gene: TRBJ2-7
V gene: TRBV6-5
clone size: many

CDR3 DNA: TGTGCCAGCAGTGAAGACCCGGGACAGTATAGCACAGATACGCAGTATTTT
CDR3 protein: CASSEDPGQYSTDTQYF
D gene: TRBD1
J gene: TRBJ2-3
V gene: TRBV2
clone size: many

CDR3 DNA: TGTGCCAGCAGCGACCGGTCTCCTCGGGAGACCCAGTACTTC
CDR3 protein: CASSDRSPRETQYF
D gene: -
J gene: TRBJ2-5
V gene: TRBV7-9
clone size: many

CDR3 DNA: TGTGCCAGCATTGACAGGGGTATCACTGAAGCTTTCTTT
CDR3 protein: CASIDRGITEAFF
D gene: TRBD1
J gene: TRBJ1-1
V gene: TRBV6-2/TRBV6-3
clone size: many

CDR3 DNA: TGTGCCAGCAGTCCTGTCACTGAAGCTTTCTTT
CDR3 protein: CASSPVTEAFF
D gene: -
J gene: TRBJ1-1
V gene: TRBV12-3/TRBV12-4
clone size: many

CDR3 DNA: TGTGCCAGCAGCCCGCCGGGACTAAATGCAGGTACGCAGTATTTT
CDR3 protein: CASSPPGLNAGTQYF
D gene: TRBD2
J gene: TRBJ2-3
V gene: TRBV5-6
clone size: once

CDR3 DNA: TGTGCCAGCAGTCCACGGATCACAGGGTACCAAGAGACCCAGTACTTC
CDR3 protein: CASSPRITGYQETQYF
D gene: -
J gene: TRBJ2-5
V gene: TRBV27
clone size: many

CDR3 DNA: TGTGCCAGCGGCTTGAGCGGGGACCACTCTGGGGCCAACGTCCTGACTTTC
CDR3 protein: CASGLSGDHSGANVLTF
D gene: TRBD2
J gene: TRBJ2-6
V gene: TRBV5-4
clone size: few

CDR3 DNA: TGTGCCAGCAGCTTAGGGGCGGGACAGGAGGCTTTCTTT
CDR3 protein: CASSLGAGQEAFF
D gene: TRBD1
J gene: TRBJ1-1
V gene: TRBV7-9
clone size: many

CDR3 DNA: TGTGCCAGCAGTTTTAGGGGGGCAAAGGGGTACGAGCAGTACTTC
CDR3 protein: CASSFRGAKGYEQYF
D gene: -
J gene: TRBJ2-7
V gene: TRBV28
clone size: many

CDR3 DNA: TGTGCCAGCACCCCTGCACTAGCGGGAATCTACGAGCAGTACTTC
CDR3 protein: CASTPALAGIYEQYF
D gene: TRBD2
J gene: TRBJ2-7
V gene: TRBV9
clone size: -

CDR3 DNA: TGTGCCAGCAGCTCCCACAGCCCGGAGGGATTCGAGCAGTACTTC
CDR3 protein: CASSSHSPEGFEQYF
D gene: -
J gene: TRBJ2-7
V gene: TRBV7-9
clone size: many

CDR3 DNA: TGTGCCAGCAGCTTGATACCCAATGAGCAGTTCTTC
CDR3 protein: CASSLIPNEQFF
D gene: -
J gene: TRBJ2-1
V gene: TRBV7-9
clone size: -

CDR3 DNA: TGTGCCAGCTCCCCCGGGGGTTCCATGAACACTGAAGCTTTCTTT
CDR3 protein: CASSPGGSMNTEAFF
D gene: -
J gene: TRBJ1-1
V gene: TRBV9
clone size: many